What follows is one T cell receptor beta chain and its context. Sorting used thawed, overnight-rested PBMC stained with anti-CD3, a viability dye and GMM-loaded CD1B tetramer. C32 glucose monomycolate from Rhodococcus equi was loaded onto the CD1B tetramers. CD14-expressing monocytes were removed from PBMC before cryopreservation and sorting. Each donor contributed some 96,000 sorted tetramer-negative cells. Measured with immunoSEQ multiplex PCR; TCRdb has only the in-frame clones, and not every one. This table has about 59,000 clones, 81% appearing once. These data are taken from a study of T cells in tuberculosis. Study observations and caveats: The stringent gate may have excluded weak CD1B-GMM tetramer binders.

The CDR3 has 17 amino acids. Trimming pared 7 bases from V and 0 bases from J, leaving 19 bases between. Germline CDR1 reads LNHDA; CDR2 reads SQIVND (reference sequence). The sequenced material came from CD1b-GMM tetramer-negative cells sorted from PBMCs. The sequence was obtained from an adult woman with latent tuberculosis. The chain links TRBV19 to TRBJ1-5; D possibly corresponds to TRBD1 (6 bases). CDR3 bases: TGTGCCAGTACCCTATTTGGAAAGGGGGATAGCAATCAGCCCCAGCATTTT. The encoded protein is CASTLFGKGDSNQPQHF.